This T cell receptor beta chain originates from a study of blood T cell repertoires in COVID-19 (TCRdb year 2020). In terms of the full investigation: Collaborator samples came from the United States, Italy and Spain and covered acute and convalescent phases of COVID-19. The material from the prospective study consisted of cDNA or gDNA derived from T cells, B-cell-depleted T cells, or PBMCs. Deeply sampled blood TCRbeta repertoires from subjects exposed to, actively infected with, or recovered from COVID-19 were included in the dataset. The repertoires were made available in a free public database intended to serve as a resource for research on the immune response to SARS-CoV-2. The samples were drawn from two sources: the first 160 participants of the ongoing ImmuneRACE study, and some 1,300 subjects contributed by 6 global collaborators. A de-identified subject ID, COVID-19 status, age in years and sex were almost always included in the sample metadata. HLA class I and class II types, where available, came from metadata supplied by the sample provider rather than from assay-based typing.

Whole blood was collected in K2EDTA tubes by collaborating institutions according to the institutions' own protocols. For TCRbeta analysis, collaborators shipped samples as frozen whole blood, isolated PBMCs, or DNA extracted from either of those sample types. Results the study describes overall, beyond this receptor: How much clinical and demographic metadata was included differed by source and by participant, and the metadata was provided uncurated.

With regard to this clone: There is no known antigen for this receptor. Base qualities are not provided; no much larger clone lies one nucleotide away.

Looking up the germline V gene (reference sequence) yields CDR1 MNHNY and CDR2 SVGAGI. The CDR3, cysteine through phenylalanine, is 13 amino acids long. This entry keeps only the CDR3 DNA: 39 bases, framed from base 1. V sheds 4 bases and J sheds 4 bases, leaving 10 bases between their ends. TCRbeta CDR3 regions were amplified from genomic DNA by means of the immunoSEQ Assay, a bias-controlled multiplex PCR. Per the source publication's procedure: The number of nucleated cells in each sample was estimated from the amplification of reference gene primers within the assay. To quantify the absolute abundance of each unique TCRbeta CDR3 rearrangement, sequence reads were collapsed and filtered. For each sample, productive Simpson clonality was calculated by taking the square root of Simpson's diversity index across productive rearrangements. TCRdb took this table from immuneACCESS and kept in-frame rearrangements with V and J called. Such tables lack part of the clones; where checked against another copy, unresolved V genes explain under half of the gap, and the rest is unexplained. Clone size and V and J calls were adopted from that table, with D and trimming inferred from the DNA. Present in this sample are some 98,000 clones, almost 85% of which were seen just once. The top ten hold 8.5% to 12% of the sample.

The sample consisted of peripheral blood. This TCR was sampled from a man between 65 and 79 years old with acute or convalescent COVID-19. The rearranged segments are TRBV6-6 and TRBJ1-1; possibly the D gene is TRBD1, per 6 matching bases. The DNA sequence is given as TGTGCCAGCAGTTTCCCAGGGGTCACTGAAGCTTTCTTT. Translated, this is CASSFPGVTEAFF.